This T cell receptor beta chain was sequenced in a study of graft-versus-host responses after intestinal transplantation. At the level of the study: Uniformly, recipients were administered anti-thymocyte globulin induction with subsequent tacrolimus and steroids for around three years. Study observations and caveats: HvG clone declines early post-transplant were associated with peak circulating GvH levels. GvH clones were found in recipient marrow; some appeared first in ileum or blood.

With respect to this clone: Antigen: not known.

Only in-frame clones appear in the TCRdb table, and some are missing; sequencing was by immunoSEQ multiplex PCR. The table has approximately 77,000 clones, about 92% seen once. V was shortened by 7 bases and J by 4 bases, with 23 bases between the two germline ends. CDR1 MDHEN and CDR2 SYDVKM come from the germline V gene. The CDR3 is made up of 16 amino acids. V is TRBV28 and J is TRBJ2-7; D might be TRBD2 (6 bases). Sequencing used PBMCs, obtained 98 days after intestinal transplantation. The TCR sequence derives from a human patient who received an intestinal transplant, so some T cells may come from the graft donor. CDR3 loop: CASIGGSQGGSYEQYF. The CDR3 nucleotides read TGTGCCAGCATCGGTGGATCCCAGGGAGGTTCGTACGAGCAGTACTTC.